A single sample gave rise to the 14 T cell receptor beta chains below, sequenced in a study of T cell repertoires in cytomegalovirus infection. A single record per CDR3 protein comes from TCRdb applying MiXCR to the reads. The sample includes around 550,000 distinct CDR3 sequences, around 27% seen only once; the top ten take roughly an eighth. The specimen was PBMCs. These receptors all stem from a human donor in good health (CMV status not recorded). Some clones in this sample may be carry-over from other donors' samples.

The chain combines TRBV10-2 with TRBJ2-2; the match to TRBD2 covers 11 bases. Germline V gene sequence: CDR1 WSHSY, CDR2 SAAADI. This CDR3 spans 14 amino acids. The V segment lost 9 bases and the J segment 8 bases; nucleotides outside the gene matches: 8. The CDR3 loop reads CASGTSGSIGELFF. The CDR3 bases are TGCGCCAGTGGCACTAGCGGGAGTATAGGGGAGCTGTTTTTT.

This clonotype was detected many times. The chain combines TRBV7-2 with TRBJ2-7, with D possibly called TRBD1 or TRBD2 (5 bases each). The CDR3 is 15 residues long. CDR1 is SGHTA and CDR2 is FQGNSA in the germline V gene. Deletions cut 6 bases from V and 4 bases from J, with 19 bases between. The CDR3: CASSRDHKRGYEQYF. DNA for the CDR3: TGTGCCAGCAGTCGGGATCATAAAAGGGGATACGAGCAGTACTTC.

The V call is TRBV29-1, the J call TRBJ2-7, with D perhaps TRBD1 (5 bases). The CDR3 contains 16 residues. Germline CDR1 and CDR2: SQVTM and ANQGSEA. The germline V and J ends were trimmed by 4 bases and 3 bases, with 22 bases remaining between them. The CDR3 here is CSVVKGTVGLVYEQYF. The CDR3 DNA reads TGCAGCGTTGTAAAGGGAACGGTGGGGCTGGTCTACGAGCAGTACTTC.

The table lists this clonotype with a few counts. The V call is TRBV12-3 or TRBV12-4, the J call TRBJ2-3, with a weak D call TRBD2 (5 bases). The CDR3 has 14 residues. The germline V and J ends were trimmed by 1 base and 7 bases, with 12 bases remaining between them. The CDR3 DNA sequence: TGTGCCAGCAGTTTAGGCCCTAGCTCCCATACGCAGTATTTT. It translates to CASSLGPSSHTQYF.

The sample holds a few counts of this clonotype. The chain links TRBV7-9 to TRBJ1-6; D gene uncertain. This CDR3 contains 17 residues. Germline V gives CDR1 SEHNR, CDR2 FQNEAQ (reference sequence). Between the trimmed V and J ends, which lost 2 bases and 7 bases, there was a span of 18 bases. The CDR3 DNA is TGTGCCAGCAGCTTATTCCCTCAACGAGGGAGGAATTCACCCCTCCACTTT. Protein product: CASSLFPQRGRNSPLHF.

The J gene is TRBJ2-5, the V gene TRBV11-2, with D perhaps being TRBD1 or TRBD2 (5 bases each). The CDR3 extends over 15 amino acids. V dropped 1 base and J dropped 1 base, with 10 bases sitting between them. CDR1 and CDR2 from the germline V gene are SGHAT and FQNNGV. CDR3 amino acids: CASSLGSGLQETQYF. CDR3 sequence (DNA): TGTGCCAGCAGCTTAGGGTCGGGGCTCCAAGAGACCCAGTACTTC.

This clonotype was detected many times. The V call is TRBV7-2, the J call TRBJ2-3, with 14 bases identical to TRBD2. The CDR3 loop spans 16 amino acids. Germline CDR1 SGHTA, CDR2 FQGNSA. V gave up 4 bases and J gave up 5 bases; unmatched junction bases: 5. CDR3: CASSSTSGRAKDTQYF. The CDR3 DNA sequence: TGTGCCAGCAGCTCGACTAGCGGGAGGGCTAAAGATACGCAGTATTTT.

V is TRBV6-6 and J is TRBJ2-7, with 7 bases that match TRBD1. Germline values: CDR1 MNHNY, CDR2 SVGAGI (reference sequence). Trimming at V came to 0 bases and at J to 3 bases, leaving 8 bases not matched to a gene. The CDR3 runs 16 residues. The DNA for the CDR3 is TGTGCCAGCAGTTACTCTATGGGACAGCTAAACTACGAGCAGTACGTC. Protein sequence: CASSYSMGQLNYEQYV.

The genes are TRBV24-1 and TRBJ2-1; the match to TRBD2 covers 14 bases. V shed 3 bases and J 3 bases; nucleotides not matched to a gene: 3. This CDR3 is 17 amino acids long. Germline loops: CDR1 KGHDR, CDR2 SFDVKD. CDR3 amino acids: CATSDAGTSGSYNEQFF. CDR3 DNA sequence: TGTGCCACCAGTGATGCGGGGACTAGCGGGAGCTACAATGAGCAGTTCTTC.

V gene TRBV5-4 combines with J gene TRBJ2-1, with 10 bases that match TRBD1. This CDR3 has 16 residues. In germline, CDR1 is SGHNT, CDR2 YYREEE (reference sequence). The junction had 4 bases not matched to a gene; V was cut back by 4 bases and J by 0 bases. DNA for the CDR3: TGTGCCAGCAGCACCCGGGACAGGGGCTCCTACAATGAGCAGTTCTTC. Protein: CASSTRDRGSYNEQFF.

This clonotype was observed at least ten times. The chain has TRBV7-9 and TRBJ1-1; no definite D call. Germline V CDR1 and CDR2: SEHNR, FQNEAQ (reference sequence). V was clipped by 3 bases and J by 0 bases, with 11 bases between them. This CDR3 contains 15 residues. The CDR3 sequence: CASSFGGAVNTEAFF. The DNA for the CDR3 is TGTGCCAGCAGCTTTGGTGGAGCTGTGAACACTGAAGCTTTCTTT.

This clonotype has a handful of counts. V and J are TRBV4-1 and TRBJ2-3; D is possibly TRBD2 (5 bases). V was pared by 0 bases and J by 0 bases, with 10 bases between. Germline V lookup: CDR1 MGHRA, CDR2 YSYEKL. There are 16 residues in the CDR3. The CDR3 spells CASSQDGGGSTDTQYF. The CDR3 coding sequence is TGCGCCAGCAGCCAAGATGGAGGCGGGAGCACAGATACGCAGTATTTT.

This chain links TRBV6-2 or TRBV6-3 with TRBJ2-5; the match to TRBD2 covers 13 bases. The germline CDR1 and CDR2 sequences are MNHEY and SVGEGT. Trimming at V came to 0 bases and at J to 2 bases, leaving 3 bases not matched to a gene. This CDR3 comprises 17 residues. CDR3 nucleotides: TGTGCCAGCAGTTACTCTCTGACTAGCGGGAGGCAAGAGACCCAGTACTTC. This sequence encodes CASSYSLTSGRQETQYF.

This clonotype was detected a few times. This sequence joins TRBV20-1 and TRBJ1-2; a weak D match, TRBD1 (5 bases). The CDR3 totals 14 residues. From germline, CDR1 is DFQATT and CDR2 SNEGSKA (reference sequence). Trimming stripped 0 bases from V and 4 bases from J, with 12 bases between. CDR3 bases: TGCAGTGCTAGAGATCGGGGGGACGGCTATGGCTACACCTTC. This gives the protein CSARDRGDGYGYTF.